Listed here are 3 T cell receptor beta chains from one sample, sequenced in a study of tumor T cells in aggressive B-cell lymphoma. Libraries were prepared by immunoSEQ multiplex PCR; TCRdb keeps only in-frame clonotypes and omits some of them. The sample holds under 6,500 clones, about 80% seen once. Sequencing was carried out using tumor tissue. The receptors originated from an adult with diffuse large B cell lymphoma.

The chain has TRBV28 and TRBJ2-7, with a weak D call TRBD2 (5 bases). V dropped 5 bases and J dropped 4 bases, with 15 bases sitting between them. There are 14 residues in the CDR3. The germline V gene encodes CDR1 MDHEN and CDR2 SYDVKM. CDR3 in amino acids: CASSTGLRLYEQYF. Written as DNA, the CDR3 is TGTGCCAGCAGTACCGGACTCAGGCTATACGAGCAGTACTTC.

The chain combines TRBV29-1 with TRBJ2-1, with TRBD1 identical over 8 bases. After removal of 4 bases from V and 4 bases from J, the junction contained 12 bases not matched to a gene. This CDR3 region has 16 residues. Germline CDR1 reads SQVTM; CDR2 reads ANQGSEA. CDR3 protein: CSVVTHHRDRYNEQFF. CDR3 DNA: TGCAGCGTTGTTACCCATCACCGGGACAGGTACAATGAGCAGTTCTTC.

This clone was recorded only once. V is TRBV4-2 and J is TRBJ1-1; TRBD1 agrees at 9 bases. Germline loops: CDR1 LGHNA, CDR2 YNFKEQ. The CDR3 runs to 14 residues. V dropped 1 base and J dropped 4; count of bases not matched to a gene: 1. In DNA form, the CDR3 reads TGTGCCAGCAGCCAAGCGACAGGGGGCACTGAAGCTTTCTTT. Amino acids: CASSQATGGTEAFF.